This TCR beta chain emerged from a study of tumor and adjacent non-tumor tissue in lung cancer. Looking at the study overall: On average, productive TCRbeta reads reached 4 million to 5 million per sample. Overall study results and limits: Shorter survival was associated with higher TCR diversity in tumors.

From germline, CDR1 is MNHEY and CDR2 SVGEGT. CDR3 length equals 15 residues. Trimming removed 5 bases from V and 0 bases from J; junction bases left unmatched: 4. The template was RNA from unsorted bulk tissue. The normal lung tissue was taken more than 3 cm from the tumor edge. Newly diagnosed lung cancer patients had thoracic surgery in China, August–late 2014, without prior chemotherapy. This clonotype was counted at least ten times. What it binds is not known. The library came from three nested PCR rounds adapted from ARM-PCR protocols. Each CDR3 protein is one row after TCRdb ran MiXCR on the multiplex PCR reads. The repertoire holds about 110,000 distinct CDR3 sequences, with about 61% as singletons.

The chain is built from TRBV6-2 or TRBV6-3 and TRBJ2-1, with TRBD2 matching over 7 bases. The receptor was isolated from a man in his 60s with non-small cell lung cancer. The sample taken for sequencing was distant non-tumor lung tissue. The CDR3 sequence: CASSAGGSSYNEQFF. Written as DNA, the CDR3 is TGTGCCAGCAGTGCGGGCGGGAGCTCCTACAATGAGCAGTTCTTC.